This record looks at one TCR beta chain sequence and its context. These data originate in a study of molecular identifiers for immune sequencing clone quantification. TCRdb reanalysed the PCR reads using MiXCR and keeps one entry per CDR3 protein. Of 490,000 or so distinct CDR3 sequences listed, roughly 26% are singletons. The germline V and J ends were trimmed by 3 bases and 0 bases, with 9 bases remaining between them. The CDR3 runs to 14 residues. Germline V gene lookup returns CDR1 MGHRA and CDR2 YSYEKL. Sequencing was done on a sample of naive CD8+ T cells from blood, with Jurkat cell RNA spiked in. Regarding subset: FACS-sorted CD8+CD4-CCR7+CD45RA+ naive T cells. This clonotype originated in a human donor in good health. Some libraries in this study had Jurkat cell RNA spiked in. J is TRBJ2-7 and V is TRBV4-1; possibly TRBD2 for D (5 bases). DNA for the CDR3: TGCGCCAGCAGCCACCCCGGAGGCTCCTACGAGCAGTACTTC. Protein: CASSHPGGSYEQYF.